The T cell receptor beta chain under discussion was sequenced for a study of control samples from healthy donors and cancer patients (dated by TCRdb to 2020 to 2021). The library was generated by the immunoSEQ multiplex PCR assay. Drawn from immuneACCESS, this table holds only the in-frame rearrangements with V and J called that TCRdb kept. Clones are partly lost; checked studies trace under half to an unresolved V gene and leave the rest unexplained. The table for this sample lists fewer than 250,000 clones. The ten largest make up more than 2% of the sample. Reading the germline V gene (reference sequence) gives CDR1 LNHDA and CDR2 SQIVND. Including the terminal cysteine and phenylalanine, the CDR3 comprises 13 residues. The kept DNA is CDR3 alone, 39 bases in frame from the first base. The junction carries 17 bases between V and J, which are trimmed by 4 bases and 11 bases respectively. A note on this clone: The antigen this receptor binds is unknown.

The sequenced sample consisted of blood. Recombination joined TRBV19 with TRBJ1-1; the best D guess is TRBD1, with 6 bases matching. The clonotype comes from a woman aged 25 to 45 in good health. The nucleotide sequence reads as follows: TGTGCCAGTAGTAGGGGAGAAGGGGGGTTGGCTTTCTTT. Its protein product is CASSRGEGGLAFF.